The T cell receptor beta chain described here comes from a study of T cell responses to AZD1222 COVID-19 vaccine. Study results and caveats: Two doses of AZD1222 preceded a rise in Spike-specific TCR breadth and depth.

Second doses that came at about 4 or about 12 weeks were put together. The CDR3 is 16 residues long. V shed 5 bases and J shed 4 bases, with 17 bases lying between them. Germline values: CDR1 SEHNR, CDR2 FQNEAQ (reference sequence). The data were produced by immunoSEQ multiplex PCR, yet TCRdb's version contains in-frame clones alone and is incomplete. The sample includes roughly 80,000 clones, approximately 90% seen only once; the top ten take around 3.4%. Regarding this clone: The antigen is undetermined.

The V call is TRBV7-9, the J call TRBJ1-4; D remains unclear. This receptor was taken from an adult who received the AZD1222 COVID-19 vaccine. This material consisted of peripheral blood, taken 28 days after the second AZD1222 dose. CDR3 nucleotide sequence: TGTGCCAGCAGCCATCCCACCACCGGCTTTAATGAAAAACTGTTTTTT. Translation: CASSHPTTGFNEKLFF.